The 7 T cell receptor beta chains below were found in one sample sequenced in a study of T cell responses to AZD1222 COVID-19 vaccine. Assay used: immunoSEQ multiplex PCR; TCRdb lists only in-frame clones, some missing. This sample yields approximately 79,000 clones, of which about four fifths are seen a single time; 1.3% belongs to the top ten. The source was peripheral blood, collected 28 days after the second AZD1222 dose. The receptors here all came from an adult who received the AZD1222 COVID-19 vaccine.

V usage is TRBV5-4 and J usage is TRBJ2-1; D possibly corresponds to TRBD1 (6 bases). From germline, CDR1 is SGHNT and CDR2 YYREEE (reference sequence). The CDR3 contains 16 residues. V was shortened by 0 bases and J by 8 bases, with 18 bases between the two germline ends. The CDR3 DNA sequence: TGTGCCAGCAGCTTGGGTGGGGGCCATGATTTCGATGAGCAGTTCTTC. Protein product: CASSLGGGHDFDEQFF.

This clone appeared a single time. V is TRBV29-1 and J is TRBJ2-5; D is possibly TRBD1 (6 bases). CDR1 and CDR2 from the germline V gene are SQVTM and ANQGSEA. This CDR3 is 14 amino acids long. Trimming pared 7 bases from V and 5 bases from J, leaving 20 bases between. Here the CDR3 DNA reads TGCAGCGGACGAAGGGACACAGGGCTTGAGACCCAGTACTTC. It specifies CSGRRDTGLETQYF. Filled out from reference TRBV29-1 and TRBJ2-5, the complete variable domain reads SAVISQKPSRDICQRGTSLTIQCQVDSQVTMMFWYRQQPGQSLTLIATANQGSEATYESGFVIDKFPISRPNLTFSTLTVSNMSPEDSSIYLCSGRRDTGLETQYFGPGTRLLVL.

This chain uses TRBV28 with TRBJ1-1, with a weak D call TRBD1 (5 bases). The CDR3 loop spans 15 amino acids. Germline lookup yields CDR1 MDHEN and CDR2 SYDVKM. V lost 5 bases, J lost 5 bases, and 18 bases lay in between. Here the CDR3 reads CASSPAAGLVTEAFF. CDR3 sequence (DNA): TGTGCCAGCAGTCCCGCCGCAGGGCTGGTTACTGAAGCTTTCTTT.

This chain uses TRBV5-4 with TRBJ1-2, with TRBD1 as a possible D gene (6 bases). V dropped 2 bases and J dropped 4 bases, with 12 bases sitting between them. Germline V CDR1 and CDR2: SGHNT, YYREEE (reference sequence). There are 14 residues in the CDR3. The CDR3 DNA sequence: TGTGCCAGCAGCTTAGGGGGGGAGAGCTATGGCTACACCTTC. This gives the protein CASSLGGESYGYTF. Filled out from reference TRBV5-4 and TRBJ1-2, the complete variable domain reads ETGVTQSPTHLIKTRGQQVTLRCSSQSGHNTVSWYQQALGQGPQFIFQYYREEENGRGNFPPRFSGLQFPNYSSELNVNALELDDSALYLCASSLGGESYGYTFGSGTRLTVV.

The chain carries TRBV5-1 and TRBJ2-1, with D perhaps TRBD2 (5 bases). The CDR3 loop spans 17 amino acids. The germline V gene has CDR1 SGHRS and CDR2 YFSETQ. V was clipped by 4 bases and J by 2 bases, with 19 bases between them. CDR3 bases: TGCGCCAGCAGCCTCCCTCGGAGGAGAGACGCCTACAATGAGCAGTTCTTC. Its protein is CASSLPRRRDAYNEQFF.

V usage is TRBV24-1 and J usage is TRBJ1-5; D is possibly TRBD1 (6 bases). The CDR3 is 14 residues long. V was pared by 4 bases and J by 2 bases, with 8 bases between. The germline V gene encodes CDR1 KGHDR and CDR2 SFDVKD. DNA for the CDR3: TGTGCCACCAGTGAGTCAGGGGGCAATCAGCCCCAGCATTTT. This sequence encodes CATSESGGNQPQHF.

This chain uses TRBV25-1 with TRBJ1-2; a weak D match, TRBD1 (6 bases). The CDR3 runs 14 residues. Germline values: CDR1 MGHDK, CDR2 SYGVNS. Trimming left V 6 bases short and J 0 bases short, with 11 bases between. The CDR3 DNA is TGTGCCAGCAGACAGACAGGTACTAACTATGGCTACACCTTC. This gives the protein CASRQTGTNYGYTF.